Listed below are T cell receptor beta chains from one sample, sequenced in a study of molecular identifiers for immune sequencing clone quantification. TCRdb re-analysed the PCR reads in MiXCR, keeping a single row per CDR3 protein. Of about 640,000 distinct CDR3 sequences listed, just under 20% are singletons. The source material was naive CD8+ T cells from blood, with Jurkat cell RNA spiked in. The receptors shown here come from a human donor in good health. Some libraries in this study had Jurkat cell RNA spiked in. Both conserved end residues are part of each CDR3. A D gene is named only where the DNA matches it firmly. Some rows mark clone size as missing; the rest say once, few, many or name a class of expanded clone.

d_call: NA; j_call: TRBJ1-1; clone_size: few; v_call: TRBV6-2/TRBV6-3; cdr3_nt: TGTGCCAGCAGTTACGTCGCAGCCGAGGGGGTTGAAGCTTTCTTT; cdr3_aa: CASSYVAAEGVEAFF
d_call: NA; j_call: TRBJ1-1; clone_size: NA; v_call: TRBV4-3; cdr3_nt: TGCGCCAGCAGCCATATGCAGGGGAACACTGAAGCTTTCTTT; cdr3_aa: CASSHMQGNTEAFF
d_call: NA; j_call: TRBJ2-3; clone_size: NA; v_call: TRBV5-6; cdr3_nt: TGTGCCAGCAGCTTGGGACTTACAGATAAGCAGTATTTT; cdr3_aa: CASSLGLTDKQYF
d_call: NA; j_call: TRBJ2-7; clone_size: many; v_call: TRBV2; cdr3_nt: TGTGCCAGCAGTGACCGCCCAGGGTCCTACGAGCAGTACTTC; cdr3_aa: CASSDRPGSYEQYF
d_call: NA; j_call: TRBJ2-3; clone_size: many; v_call: TRBV6-5; cdr3_nt: TGTGCCAGCATCAAAAAGGGGAGGGGGTCCCCAGATACGCAGTATTTT; cdr3_aa: CASIKKGRGSPDTQYF
d_call: TRBD2; j_call: TRBJ2-4; clone_size: NA; v_call: TRBV5-1; cdr3_nt: TGCGCCAGCAGCTTGGATTCCGCGGCGGGAGGGCGGCGGTTAAACATTCAGTACTTC; cdr3_aa: CASSLDSAAGGRRLNIQYF
d_call: TRBD1; j_call: TRBJ2-3; clone_size: NA; v_call: TRBV7-9; cdr3_nt: TGTGCCAGCAGCCCACCCCCCGGCAGGGGGCATTCAGATACGCAGTATTTT; cdr3_aa: CASSPPPGRGHSDTQYF
d_call: NA; j_call: TRBJ1-2; clone_size: few; v_call: TRBV4-3; cdr3_nt: TGCGCCAGCAGCCAAGGGGGCTTCGCCTATGGCTACACCTTC; cdr3_aa: CASSQGGFAYGYTF
d_call: NA; j_call: TRBJ2-3; clone_size: many; v_call: TRBV6-2/TRBV6-3; cdr3_nt: TGTGCCAGCGGGGAAGATACGCAGTATTTT; cdr3_aa: CASGEDTQYF
d_call: NA; j_call: TRBJ1-1; clone_size: many; v_call: TRBV7-2; cdr3_nt: TGTGCCAGCAGCCCCGGGCTGGGGGGCACTGAAGCTTTCTTT; cdr3_aa: CASSPGLGGTEAFF